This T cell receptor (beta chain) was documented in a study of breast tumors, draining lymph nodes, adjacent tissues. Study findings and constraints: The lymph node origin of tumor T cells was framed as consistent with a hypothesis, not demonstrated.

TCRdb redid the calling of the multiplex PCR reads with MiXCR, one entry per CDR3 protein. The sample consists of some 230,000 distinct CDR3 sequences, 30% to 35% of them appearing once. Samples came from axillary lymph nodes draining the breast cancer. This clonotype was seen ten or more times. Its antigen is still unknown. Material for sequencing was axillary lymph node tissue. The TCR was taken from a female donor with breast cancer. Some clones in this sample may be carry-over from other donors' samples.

This CDR3 is CASTQGETQYF. DNA for the CDR3: TGTGCCAGTACCCAAGGGGAGACCCAGTACTTC. The chain has TRBV19 and TRBJ2-5; no clear D gene. Germline V CDR1 and CDR2: LNHDA, SQIVND (reference sequence). Trimming left V 7 bases short and J 5 bases short, with 8 bases between. The CDR3 length is 11 residues.